Below are 23 T cell receptor beta chains sequenced from a single sample in a study of a mutant IDH1 vaccine in newly diagnosed glioma. Sequencing used immunoSEQ multiplex PCR; TCRdb keeps in-frame clones, though not all of them. The sample yields roughly 120,000 clones, 85% to 90% seen once. Their antigens are not known. This sample's time point: week 11, during vaccination. Vaccinated patients received 300 ug of mutant IDH1 20-mer peptide per dose, with topical imiquimod. The source was PBMCs, collected from a glioma patient whose treatment included an IDH1 peptide vaccine. These receptors all come from a woman between 50 and 59 years old with glioma.

This sequence joins TRBV4-2 and TRBJ1-1; D is ambiguous. Germline assignment: CDR1 LGHNA and CDR2 YNFKEQ. The V end was cut by 5 bases, the J end by 1 base, with 8 bases between. The CDR3 is made up of 13 amino acids. Written as DNA, the CDR3 is TGTGCCAGCAGCAGCCGACAGAACACTGAAGCTTTCTTT. Its translation: CASSSRQNTEAFF.

V and J are TRBV19 and TRBJ2-2; TRBD2 agrees at 7 bases. The junction had 2 bases not matched to a gene; V was cut back by 3 bases and J by 1 base. This CDR3 has 15 residues. Germline V gene data show CDR1 as LNHDA and CDR2 as SQIVND (reference sequence). The DNA for the CDR3 is TGTGCCAGTAGTATCGGGAGGAAGAACACCGGGGAGCTGTTTTTT. Translated, it gives CASSIGRKNTGELFF.

This clone was recorded a few times. This chain links TRBV4-1 with TRBJ1-5; the D gene is possibly TRBD1 (5 bases). CDR1 is MGHRA, CDR2 YSYEKL, per germline. Trimming pared 1 base from V and 0 bases from J, leaving 7 bases between. The CDR3 length is 15 residues. The CDR3 protein is CASSQGGNSNQPQHF. The CDR3 nucleotides read TGCGCCAGCAGCCAAGGGGGGAATAGCAATCAGCCCCAGCATTTT.

The chain employs TRBV7-9 and TRBJ1-1; possibly TRBD1 for D (5 bases). V was trimmed by 5 bases and J by 0 bases, leaving 13 bases between them. The CDR3 consists of 15 residues. Germline assignment: CDR1 SEHNR and CDR2 FQNEAQ (reference sequence). The DNA for the CDR3 is TGTGCCAGCAGCCCCCTCCAGGGTATGAACACTGAAGCTTTCTTT. Its protein is CASSPLQGMNTEAFF.

The V gene is TRBV10-2, the J gene TRBJ2-1; 10 nucleotides agree with TRBD2. Germline V gene sequence: CDR1 WSHSY, CDR2 SAAADI. This CDR3 has 15 amino acids. V shed 3 bases, J shed 9 bases, and the junction held 8 bases outside the gene matches. The CDR3 region has the DNA TGCGCCAGCAGTGACGCCGGGACTAGCGCATCTGAGCAGTTCTTC. Encoded protein: CASSDAGTSASEQFF.

The CDR3 DNA reads TGTGCCAGCAGTACCGACAGGGGGACTTCCTATAATTCACCCCTCCACTTT. Translation gives CASSTDRGTSYNSPLHF. This rearrangement joins TRBV27 to TRBJ1-6; 9 bases align to TRBD1. Germline CDR1 reads MNHEY; CDR2 reads SMNVEV (reference sequence). CDR3 length: 17 amino acids. V lost 5 bases to trimming and J lost 1 base; unmatched junction nucleotides: 6.

The chain uses TRBV19 and TRBJ2-1; 12 bases are a match to TRBD2. Germline values: CDR1 LNHDA, CDR2 SQIVND (reference sequence). V was pared by 5 bases and J by 8 bases, with 10 bases of the junction left unmatched. This CDR3 is built from 16 residues. The CDR3 nucleotides are TGTGCCAGTAGTCCCCCGACTAGCGGGAGAGATCATGAGCAGTTCTTC. Protein product: CASSPPTSGRDHEQFF. The variable domain in full, completed from reference TRBV19 and TRBJ2-1, reads DGGITQSPKYLFRKEGQNVTLSCEQNLNHDAMYWYRQDPGQGLRLIYYSQIVNDFQKGDIAEGYSVSREKKESFPLTVTSAQKNPTAFYLCASSPPTSGRDHEQFFGPGTRLTVL.

This clone was recorded once. V usage is TRBV10-1 and J usage is TRBJ2-7, with D possibly TRBD1 on 6 matching bases. V was pared by 3 bases and J by 3 bases, with 18 bases between. This CDR3 comprises 16 residues. Per germline, CDR1 WNHNN and CDR2 SYGVQD (reference sequence). The CDR3 DNA sequence: TGCGCCAGCAGTGACATGGGGGCCGCAGGGGACTACGAGCAGTACTTC. This gives the protein CASSDMGAAGDYEQYF.

J is TRBJ2-7 and V is TRBV21-1. TRBV21-1 constitutes a pseudogene. This CDR3 comprises 22 residues. In DNA form, the CDR3 reads TGTGCCAGCAGCAAAGCGGACAGAGGGAGGAGGGACCAACCCTATGAACTCTACGAGCAGTACTTC. Protein sequence: CASSKADRGRRDQPYELYEQYF.

This chain links TRBV10-2 with TRBJ2-7, with 10 bases aligning to TRBD2. Germline V gene sequence: CDR1 WSHSY, CDR2 SAAADI. Trimming took 7 bases from V and 4 from J; bases not matched to a gene: 10. This CDR3 region has 15 residues. For the CDR3, the DNA is TGCGCCAGCATCTCCCCGAGGACTAGCGGTTACGAGCAGTACTTC. Protein product: CASISPRTSGYEQYF.

Details on this clone: Other nucleotide sequences in the sample specify the same CDR3. This rearrangement joins TRBV28 to TRBJ2-1; 9 bases are a match to TRBD2. Unmatched junction bases numbered 7, after V lost 3 bases and J lost 4 bases. Per germline, CDR1 MDHEN and CDR2 SYDVKM. The CDR3 is 16 residues long. This chain's CDR3 is CASSLSLAGVYNEQFF. CDR3 sequence (DNA): TGTGCCAGCAGTTTGTCACTAGCGGGCGTTTACAATGAGCAGTTCTTC. The full variable domain, in which reference TRBV28 and TRBJ2-1 provide the parts outside the CDR3, is DVKVTQSSRYLVKRTGEKVFLECVQDMDHENMFWYRQDPGLGLRLIYFSYDVKMKEKGDIPEGYSVSREKKERFSLILESASTNQTSMYLCASSLSLAGVYNEQFFGPGTRLTVL.

The chain joins TRBV19 to TRBJ2-5; D unresolved. V dropped 5 bases and J dropped 2 bases, with 9 bases sitting between them. Germline CDR1 and CDR2: LNHDA and SQIVND (reference sequence). CDR3 length: 13 amino acids. CDR3 bases: TGTGCCAGTAGTTACATAGATCAAGAGACCCAGTACTTC. Translation: CASSYIDQETQYF. Looking up the rest from reference TRBV19 and TRBJ2-5 gives the full variable domain: DGGITQSPKYLFRKEGQNVTLSCEQNLNHDAMYWYRQDPGQGLRLIYYSQIVNDFQKGDIAEGYSVSREKKESFPLTVTSAQKNPTAFYLCASSYIDQETQYFGPGTRLLVL.

This clone has just a few counts. V gene TRBV4-1 combines with J gene TRBJ1-1, with D hard to call. The germline V gene has CDR1 MGHRA and CDR2 YSYEKL. The V gene lost 4 bases and the J gene lost 0 bases, with 9 bases spanning the gap. CDR3 length: 14 residues. The CDR3 DNA is TGCGCCAGCAGCCCTCGGACGATGAACACTGAAGCTTTCTTT. Protein product: CASSPRTMNTEAFF.

The chain combines TRBV19 with TRBJ2-7; 8 nucleotides line up with TRBD2. This CDR3 spans 14 amino acids. V lost 4 bases, J lost 2 bases, and 4 bases stayed unmatched. Germline V CDR1 and CDR2: LNHDA, SQIVND (reference sequence). The CDR3 sequence is CASSTTSGAYEQYF. The CDR3 coding sequence is TGTGCCAGTAGTACAACTAGCGGAGCCTACGAGCAGTACTTC. Supplemented by reference TRBV19 and TRBJ2-7, the full variable domain reads DGGITQSPKYLFRKEGQNVTLSCEQNLNHDAMYWYRQDPGQGLRLIYYSQIVNDFQKGDIAEGYSVSREKKESFPLTVTSAQKNPTAFYLCASSTTSGAYEQYFGPGTRLTVT.

The chain couples TRBV28 to TRBJ2-2, with D unclear. Germline lookup yields CDR1 MDHEN and CDR2 SYDVKM. The CDR3 consists of 15 residues. The V end lost 3 bases, the J end lost 2 bases, and 10 bases lay between the germline ends. The CDR3 nucleotides read TGTGCCAGCAGTTTGAGGCAGGTTAACACCGGGGAGCTGTTTTTT. Translated: CASSLRQVNTGELFF.

The chain links TRBV5-6 to TRBJ1-2; D not resolved. Trimming pared 2 bases from V and 2 bases from J, leaving 7 bases between. This CDR3 is 13 amino acids long. CDR1 and CDR2 from the germline V gene are SGHDT and YYEEEE. The CDR3 DNA is TGTGCCAGCAGCTTTCAACGCAACTATGGCTACACCTTC. Its protein is CASSFQRNYGYTF. Variable domain in full (rest from reference TRBV5-6 and TRBJ1-2): DAGVTQSPTHLIKTRGQQVTLRCSPKSGHDTVSWYQQALGQGPQFIFQYYEEEERQRGNFPDRFSGHQFPNYSSELNVNALLLGDSALYLCASSFQRNYGYTFGSGTRLTVV.

V usage is TRBV7-2 and J usage is TRBJ2-1; D remains ambiguous. Trimming removed 2 bases from V and 2 bases from J, with 4 bases in between. The V gene's germline CDR1 is SGHTA and CDR2 FQGNSA. This CDR3 has 13 amino acids. CDR3 DNA sequence: TGTGCCAGCAGCTTAACAGCCTACAATGAGCAGTTCTTC. Translation: CASSLTAYNEQFF.

The chain combines TRBV6-1 with TRBJ1-2; 8 bases map to TRBD1. Unmatched junction bases numbered 8, after V lost 3 bases and J lost 5 bases. This CDR3 has 15 amino acids. The germline gives CDR1 MNHNS, CDR2 SASEGT. For the CDR3, the DNA is TGTGCCAGCAGTGATGGGCAGGGGGCAAGGTATGGCTACACCTTC. Translation gives CASSDGQGARYGYTF.

In its sample, this clone was seen once. V is TRBV7-8 and J is TRBJ2-1; 9 nucleotides align to TRBD1. Germline assignment: CDR1 SGHVS and CDR2 FQNEAQ. V was clipped by 1 base and J by 2 bases; unmatched bases: 0. The CDR3 consists of 15 residues. CDR3 residues: CASSLGQGAYNEQFF. The CDR3 DNA sequence: TGTGCCAGCAGCTTAGGACAGGGGGCCTACAATGAGCAGTTCTTC.

The chain uses TRBV28 and TRBJ1-4; the D gene is possibly TRBD1 (5 bases). The V end was cut by 5 bases, the J end by 10 bases, with 17 bases between. The length of the CDR3 is 14 residues. Germline V gene lookup returns CDR1 MDHEN and CDR2 SYDVKM. In DNA, the CDR3 is TGTGCCAGCAGTACGGGGCAGGCTTCAGGAAAACTGTTTTTT. Amino acid sequence: CASSTGQASGKLFF.

This chain joins TRBV11-2 and TRBJ1-4; maybe TRBD1 (6 bases). In germline, CDR1 is SGHAT, CDR2 FQNNGV. There are 17 residues in the CDR3. V shed 0 bases and J shed 7 bases, with 18 bases lying between them. CDR3 in amino acids: CASSLDSRGRGSEKLFF. In nucleotides, the CDR3 is TGTGCCAGCAGCTTAGATTCGCGTGGCAGGGGATCTGAAAAACTGTTTTTT. The complete variable domain, with remaining parts taken from reference TRBV11-2 and TRBJ1-4, reads EAGVAQSPRYKIIEKRQSVAFWCNPISGHATLYWYQQILGQGPKLLIQFQNNGVVDDSQLPKDRFSAERLKGVDSTLKIQPAKLEDSAVYLCASSLDSRGRGSEKLFFGSGTQLSVL.

This chain connects TRBV30 to TRBJ1-1; D gene uncertain. V gave up 0 bases and J gave up 8 bases, with 10 bases separating them. Germline-derived CDR1 and CDR2 are GTSNPN and SVGIG (reference sequence). CDR3 size: 12 residues. The CDR3 DNA sequence: TGTGCCTGGAGTGTCTATCCAGGCGAAGCTTTCTTT. This gives the protein CAWSVYPGEAFF.

This chain uses TRBV5-4 with TRBJ1-6; maybe TRBD1 (5 bases). This CDR3 is 16 amino acids long. Looked up from germline, CDR1 is SGHNT and CDR2 is YYREEE (reference sequence). The V end lost 2 bases, the J end lost 0 bases, and 9 bases lay between the germline ends. CDR3 bases: TGTGCCAGCAGCTTCGCAGGGAGCTCCTATAATTCACCCCTCCACTTT. Translating it yields CASSFAGSSYNSPLHF.